These T cell receptor beta chains were read from a single sample in a study of blood T cell repertoires in COVID-19. Here immunoSEQ multiplex PCR was the method, and the copy in TCRdb shows in-frame clones only, minus some. The data show 200,000 or so clones, with around three quarters seen just once and 4.5% to 7% held by the top ten. Sequences were obtained from peripheral blood. These receptors all come from a woman aged 70-85 years with acute or convalescent COVID-19. Each CDR3 is given with its conserved first and last residue. The D gene is left open where the match is weak. Rows give clone size only sometimes, using once, few, many, or a class for an expanded clone.

d_gene	len	abundance	v_gene	j_gene	CDR3nt	CDR3aa
TRBD2	16	NA	TRBV30	TRBJ2-3	TGTGCCTGGAGCGCCACTAGCGACCCTCGCACAGATACGCAGTATTTT	CAWSATSDPRTDTQYF
TRBD1	14	NA	TRBV5-1	TRBJ2-1	TGCGCCAGCAGGAAGACGACAGGGCCCAATGAGCAGTTCTTC	CASRKTTGPNEQFF
NA	15	NA	TRBV3-1/TRBV3-2	TRBJ2-3	TGTGCCAGCAGCCAAAGGGGTCGGCTCACAGATACGCAGTATTTT	CASSQRGRLTDTQYF
NA	15	NA	TRBV21-1	TRBJ2-1	TGTGCCAGCAGCAAGGGGCGGGAGAAGAACAATGAGCAGTTCTTC	CASSKGREKNNEQFF
NA	14	NA	TRBV3-1/TRBV3-2	TRBJ1-1	TGTGCCAGCAGCCGTGCGGGGGGGCAGGAGGAAGCTTTCTTT	CASSRAGGQEEAFF
NA	15	NA	TRBV5-1	TRBJ2-4	TGCGCCAGCAGCTTCAAGACGGGAGCGGAAAACATTCAGTACTTC	CASSFKTGAENIQYF
TRBD1	16	NA	TRBV18	TRBJ1-2	TGTGCCAGCTCACCGGGACTTGAGACAGGGGCAAATGGCTACACCTTC	CASSPGLETGANGYTF
NA	16	few	TRBV7-8	TRBJ1-4	TGTGCCAGCAGCTTTGGGTTAGACAGGCGGGGGGAAAAACTGTTTTTT	CASSFGLDRRGEKLFF
TRBD2	14	once	TRBV2	TRBJ2-7	TGTGCCAGCACCGGGACTAGCGGGGGGGGCGAGCAGTACTTC	CASTGTSGGGEQYF
TRBD1	13	NA	TRBV5-8	TRBJ2-1	TGTGCCAGCAGCCTAGACAGGGGGCGGGAGCAGTTCTTC	CASSLDRGREQFF
NA	15	NA	TRBV2	TRBJ2-7	TGTGCCAGCAGACTCACCGGGATATCAAATCACGAGCAGTACTTC	CASRLTGISNHEQYF
NA	13	NA	TRBV18	TRBJ2-1	TGTGCCAGCTCACCGTCTTTCTACAATGAGCAGTTCTTC	CASSPSFYNEQFF
TRBD2	18	NA	TRBV27	TRBJ2-1	TGTGCCAGCAGTCCCGCGGGACTAGCGGGAGGGTCCTACAATGAGCAGTTCTTC	CASSPAGLAGGSYNEQFF
NA	15	NA	TRBV2	TRBJ1-6	TGTGCCAGCAGTGAAGTTTGGGCATATAATTCACCCCTCCACTTT	CASSEVWAYNSPLHF
NA	14	NA	TRBV28	TRBJ2-5	TGTGCCAGCAGTCCCGGACTTTTCCAAGAGACCCAGTACTTC	CASSPGLFQETQYF
NA	14	NA	TRBV7-9	TRBJ2-2	TGTGCCAGCAGCGGGGGCAGGGCCACCGGGGAGCTGTTTTTT	CASSGGRATGELFF
NA	16	once	TRBV6-5	TRBJ2-5	TGTGCCAGCAGTTACACAATAGCGGTCGAAGGGGAGACCCAGTACTTC	CASSYTIAVEGETQYF
TRBD1	15	NA	TRBV14	TRBJ2-7	TGTGCCAGCAGCCCGCGGGGGACAGGGTTCTACGAGCAGTACTTC	CASSPRGTGFYEQYF
TRBD1	14	NA	TRBV25-1	TRBJ1-1	TGTGCCAGCAGTTGGACAGGCCTGAACACTGAAGCTTTCTTT	CASSWTGLNTEAFF
TRBD1	14	NA	TRBV10-3	TRBJ1-3	TGTGCCATCAGAGGGACAGACTCTGGAAACACCATATATTTT	CAIRGTDSGNTIYF
TRBD1	14	NA	TRBV2	TRBJ1-5	TGTGCCAGCAAGGGGGCCAAGGTAGTACAGCCCCAGCATTTT	CASKGAKVVQPQHF
TRBD1	13	NA	TRBV29-1	TRBJ2-5	TGCAGCGCCCGACAGGGTTCATCGGAGACCCAGTACTTC	CSARQGSSETQYF
NA	14	NA	TRBV6-5	TRBJ2-1	TGTGCCAGCAATGGTCGGGGTAACTACAATGAGCAGTTCTTC	CASNGRGNYNEQFF
NA	12	few	TRBV27	TRBJ1-2	TGTGCCAGCAGTCCCTCTAACTATGGCTACACCTTC	CASSPSNYGYTF
TRBD2	12	NA	TRBV19	TRBJ2-3	TGTGCCAGTAGTACCTTAGCGGGAGGGCAGTATTTT	CASSTLAGGQYF
TRBD2	15	NA	TRBV25-1	TRBJ2-7	TGTGCCAGCACCGACGGGACTAGCGGGAGATACGAGCAGTACTTC	CASTDGTSGRYEQYF
TRBD2	15	NA	TRBV2	TRBJ2-1	TGTGCCAGCAGTTCACTAGCGGGAGTAGGCAATGAGCAGTTCTTC	CASSSLAGVGNEQFF
TRBD2	13	NA	TRBV6-5	TRBJ2-7	TGTGCCAGCAAAGCGGGAGGGCCATACGAGCAGTACTTC	CASKAGGPYEQYF
TRBD2	19	NA	TRBV5-6	TRBJ2-1	TGTGCCAGCAGCTTGGATTGGGCTAGCGGGAGATCTGGCTACAATGAGCAGTTCTTC	CASSLDWASGRSGYNEQFF
TRBD2	17	NA	TRBV7-9	TRBJ2-1	TGTGCCAGTAACCCCGGGGAAGGGCGGGAGTCCTACAATGAGCAGTTCTTC	CASNPGEGRESYNEQFF
TRBD1	14	NA	TRBV24-1	TRBJ2-2	TGTGCCACCACCGGGACAGGTCCAAGCGGGGAGCTGTTTTTT	CATTGTGPSGELFF
NA	15	NA	TRBV19	TRBJ2-2	TGTGCCAGTAGTACCCCACAGGGATTGGGCGGGGAGCTGTTTTTT	CASSTPQGLGGELFF
NA	15	NA	TRBV7-8	TRBJ2-7	TGTGCCAGCAGCGACCGTCCTCCTAGCTCCTACGAGCAGTACTTC	CASSDRPPSSYEQYF
NA	13	few	TRBV11-2	TRBJ1-4	TGTGCCAGCCGCCGAGGAACTAATGAAAAACTGTTTTTT	CASRRGTNEKLFF
TRBD2	17	NA	TRBV27	TRBJ2-7	TGTGCCAGCAGTTTATGGGGGTGGGGGGGAGAGGATGGCGAGCAGTACTTC	CASSLWGWGGEDGEQYF
NA	17	few	TRBV11-3	TRBJ1-4	TGTGCCAGCAGCTTAGATTCCGTTGAACAGGGTGTGGAAAAACTGTTTTTT	CASSLDSVEQGVEKLFF
TRBD2	20	NA	TRBV3-1/TRBV3-2	TRBJ2-1	TGTGCCAGCAGCCAAGCGACGTACTTGACTAGCGGGAGGTATTACAATGAGCAGTTCTTC	CASSQATYLTSGRYYNEQFF
NA	13	NA	TRBV29-1	TRBJ1-2	TGCAGCGTTGGGGGACAATCACTCTATGGCTACACCTTC	CSVGGQSLYGYTF
NA	13	NA	TRBV7-2	TRBJ2-1	TGTGCCAGCAGCTCCGGGGTCTACAATGAGCAGTTCTTC	CASSSGVYNEQFF
NA	18	NA	TRBV6-6	TRBJ1-2	TGTGCCAGCAGTCCCCGATCCTTGGGCGGGAGCCTTAACTATGGCTACACCTTC	CASSPRSLGGSLNYGYTF
TRBD1	18	NA	TRBV24-1	TRBJ1-1	TGTGCCACCAGTAAGGGAAAACCGGGACAGGGGTTCGGCACTGAAGCTTTCTTT	CATSKGKPGQGFGTEAFF
NA	13	NA	TRBV6-5	TRBJ1-2	TGTGCCAGCATACGAGGTTTCGGCTATGGCTACACCTTC	CASIRGFGYGYTF